This TCR beta chain was obtained from a study of cytotoxic CD8 clonotypes in ibrutinib-treated CLL. Whole-study context: Response sampling came at median around twelve months of treatment, ranging about 6 to 40 months.

CDR3 size: 14 residues. CDR1 and CDR2 from the germline V gene are SGHRS and YFSETQ. The V end lost 0 bases, the J end lost 6 bases, and 11 bases lay between the germline ends. Points from the study as a whole: Clonality correlated strongly with circulating CD8+ T cells and exceeded age-matched healthy donors at baseline. Timing of sampling differed between sustained-remission and progressing patients.

About this clone: Its antigen is as yet unknown.

Libraries were prepared by immunoSEQ multiplex PCR; TCRdb keeps only in-frame clonotypes and omits some of them. Altogether 53,000 or so clones are present, nearly 55% being singletons, with the ten largest covering approximately 24%. The input for sequencing was PBMCs, taken at disease progression, from a patient treated with ibrutinib. The chain carries TRBV5-1 and TRBJ2-3; D uncertain. The origin of this receptor is a human donor with chronic lymphocytic leukemia. CDR3 sequence reads: CASSLDDTRDTQYF. CDR3 sequence (DNA): TGCGCCAGCAGCTTGGATGACACCAGGGATACGCAGTATTTT.